A single sample gave rise to the 32 T cell receptor beta chains below, sequenced in a study of T-cell memory formation after mild COVID-19. MiXCR, run by TCRdb on the 5' RACE reads, gives a single entry per CDR3 protein. Seen here are 70,000 to 95,000 distinct CDR3 sequences, 9.5% to 15% observed once, and the top ten hold 35% to 50%. The sequencing input was PBMCs or a T cell subset sorted from them (not recorded which). These receptors all stem from a young man who had mild COVID-19 (a few samples of this study predate the infection). Cell type and time point are not known.

This clonotype has more than one count but fewer than ten. The chain recombines TRBV7-8 with TRBJ1-4; D gene uncertain. With 2 bases removed from V and 8 bases from J, the gap between germline ends came to 18 bases. Germline assignment: CDR1 SGHVS and CDR2 FQNEAQ. The CDR3 length is 16 residues. CDR3 DNA: TGTGCCAGCAGCTTAATGGGCGTATTCCGTGAAGAAAAACTGTTTTTT. Residues: CASSLMGVFREEKLFF.

About this clonotype: This is likely a read error, given that the CDR3 carries no conserved phenylalanine or tryptophan at its end. This chain uses TRBV7-9 with TRBJ2-7; D is perhaps TRBD1 (6 bases). The V end was cut by 10 bases, the J end by 2 bases, with 12 bases between. This CDR3 is 12 amino acids long. Germline values: CDR1 SEHNR, CDR2 FQNEAQ (reference sequence). The CDR3 is CATGAGAYEQYL. The CDR3 region has the DNA TGTGCCACCGGGGCAGGGGCCTACGAGCAGTACTTA.

The chain has TRBV5-1 and TRBJ2-3, with D possibly being TRBD1 (5 bases). The V and J ends lost 0 bases and 0 bases respectively, with 8 bases between them. The CDR3 length is 15 residues. Germline assignment: CDR1 SGHRS and CDR2 YFSETQ. The CDR3 DNA sequence: TGCGCCAGCAGCTTGGAGGGGTCTAGCACAGATACGCAGTATTTT. It encodes CASSLEGSSTDTQYF. The full variable domain, completed using reference TRBV5-1 and TRBJ2-3, is KAGVTQTPRYLIKTRGQQVTLSCSPISGHRSVSWYQQTPGQGLQFLFEYFSETQRNKGNFPGRFSGRQFSNSRSEMNVSTLELGDSALYLCASSLEGSSTDTQYFGPGTRLTVL.

The chain is built from TRBV6-5 and TRBJ1-1; tentative D call: TRBD1 (6 bases). CDR3 length equals 13 residues. Germline loops: CDR1 MNHEY, CDR2 SVGAGI. Between the trimmed V and J ends, which lost 8 bases and 3 bases, there was a span of 13 bases. CDR3 residues: CASRQGSHTEAFF. The DNA for the CDR3 is TGTGCCAGCCGCCAGGGGAGCCACACTGAAGCTTTCTTT.

The rearrangement links TRBV29-1 to TRBJ2-3, with D perhaps TRBD1 (5 bases). This CDR3 has 13 residues. Germline V lookup: CDR1 SQVTM, CDR2 ANQGSEA. For the CDR3, the DNA is TGCACCTTCAGTGGGGCTGTCACAGATACGCAGTATTTT. Translation: CTFSGAVTDTQYF.

In DNA, the CDR3 is TGTGCCAGCAGCTTGTATGAGGAGCTGTTTTTT. Amino acids: CASSLYEELFF. The J gene is TRBJ2-2, the V gene TRBV7-9; no clear D. The CDR3 consists of 11 residues. Germline loops: CDR1 SEHNR, CDR2 FQNEAQ (reference sequence). The ends were cut back, 3 bases at V and 10 bases at J, with 6 bases in the middle. The full variable domain, its missing parts supplied by reference TRBV7-9 and TRBJ2-2, is DTGVSQNPRHKITKRGQNVTFRCDPISEHNRLYWYRQTLGQGPEFLTYFQNEAQLEKSRLLSDRFSAERPKGSFSTLEIQRTEQGDSAMYLCASSLYEELFFGEGSRLTVL.

V is TRBV29-1 and J is TRBJ2-7; 10 nucleotides agree with TRBD2. The CDR3 consists of 16 residues. The trim removed 4 bases at V and 2 bases at J, leaving 11 bases unmatched. From germline, CDR1 is SQVTM and CDR2 ANQGSEA. The CDR3 reads CSVGSRPSGGTYEQYF. CDR3 nucleotides: TGCAGCGTTGGCTCTCGTCCTAGCGGGGGAACCTACGAGCAGTACTTC.

This clonotype turned up a few times. The chain has TRBV28 and TRBJ2-6; 8 bases are shared with TRBD2. The CDR3 has 17 residues. The V and J ends lost 6 bases and 0 bases, in that order; junction bases with no gene match: 7. The germline V gene encodes CDR1 MDHEN and CDR2 SYDVKM. Here the CDR3 reads CASSLVSGSSGANVLTF. In nucleotides, the CDR3 is TGTGCCAGCAGCCTGGTGAGCGGGAGCTCTGGGGCCAACGTCCTGACTTTC.

This clonotype was counted between two and nine times. The chain carries TRBV5-1 and TRBJ2-3; tentative D call: TRBD1 (6 bases). The CDR3 is 16 amino acids. V was cut by 3 bases and J by 0 bases, with 14 bases left in between. Germline CDR1 is SGHRS and CDR2 is YFSETQ. CDR3 bases: TGCGCCAGCAGCTCCTTAGGACAGACTAGCACAGATACGCAGTATTTT. Its translation is CASSSLGQTSTDTQYF.

This clonotype appeared a few times. The gene calls are TRBV29-1 and TRBJ2-2, with 9 positions matching TRBD1. V dropped 4 bases and J dropped 13; count of bases not matched to a gene: 13. The CDR3 spans 14 residues. The germline V gene has CDR1 SQVTM and CDR2 ANQGSEA. The DNA of the CDR3 is TGCAGCGTTGCGGGGACAGGGCCCTCCCGAGGGCTGTTTTTT. Its protein product is CSVAGTGPSRGLFF.

This clonotype has just a few counts. This chain connects TRBV5-1 to TRBJ2-7; possibly TRBD2 for D (5 bases). V lost 5 bases and J 3 bases, leaving 18 bases between the germline ends. Germline-derived CDR1 and CDR2 are SGHRS and YFSETQ. CDR3 length equals 15 residues. The CDR3 DNA reads as TGCGCCAGCAGTCCCCGAGGGCCCGTAGACTACGAGCAGTACGTC. Translating it yields CASSPRGPVDYEQYV.

The sample holds many counts of this clonotype. This chain's CDR3 is CASSQGLNPYEQYF. The CDR3 bases are TGTGCCAGCAGCCAAGGCTTAAATCCCTACGAGCAGTACTTC. This sequence joins TRBV6-6 and TRBJ2-7; D is ambiguous. The CDR3 extends over 14 amino acids. Germline V gene sequence: CDR1 MNHNY, CDR2 SVGAGI (reference sequence). Trimming stripped 6 bases from V and 2 bases from J, with 14 bases between.

The sample holds a few counts of this clonotype. J is TRBJ1-5 and V is TRBV9; D is unresolved. The CDR3 is 12 amino acids. V was pared by 3 bases and J by 6 bases, with 7 bases between. Germline V lookup: CDR1 SGDLS, CDR2 YYNGEE. The CDR3 loop reads CASSALAQPQHF. In DNA, the CDR3 is TGTGCCAGCAGCGCCTTAGCTCAGCCCCAGCATTTT.

This clonotype was seen more than once but under ten times. This chain connects TRBV7-9 to TRBJ1-2; D gene ambiguous. Germline V lookup: CDR1 SEHNR, CDR2 FQNEAQ (reference sequence). The CDR3 covers 15 residues. V lost 5 bases to trimming and J lost 3 bases, with 16 bases between them. The CDR3 coding sequence is TGTGCCAGCAGCACAAATCGGGGTACGGACTATGGCTACACCTTC. This gives the protein CASSTNRGTDYGYTF.

The chain has TRBV10-2 and TRBJ2-3; tentatively, D is TRBD1 (6 bases). V shed 8 bases and J shed 4 bases, with 13 bases lying between them. The CDR3 runs 13 residues. Germline V lookup: CDR1 WSHSY, CDR2 SAAADI. CDR3 loop: CASDSSGADTQYF. In DNA form, the CDR3 reads TGCGCCAGCGACTCCTCAGGGGCAGATACGCAGTATTTT.

The chain combines TRBV7-2 with TRBJ1-1; TRBD1 matches at 7 bases. This CDR3 contains 14 residues. V lost 2 bases, J lost 2 bases, and 2 bases stayed unmatched. Germline CDR1 and CDR2: SGHTA and FQGNSA. CDR3 residues: CASSLTGVNTEAFF. Here the CDR3 DNA reads TGTGCCAGCAGCTTAACAGGGGTCAACACTGAAGCTTTCTTT.

The chain joins TRBV11-2 to TRBJ2-7; D uncertain. CDR1 is SGHAT, CDR2 FQNNGV, per germline. The CDR3 loop spans 13 amino acids. V lost 5 bases and J 0 bases, leaving 8 bases between the germline ends. The CDR3 coding sequence is TGTGCCAGCAGCCTGAGTAGCTCCTACGAGCAGTACGTC. It yields the protein CASSLSSSYEQYV.

The chain has TRBV7-2 and TRBJ2-5; 8 nucleotides agree with TRBD2. Per the germline V gene, CDR1 is SGHTA and CDR2 is FQGNSA. The CDR3 consists of 14 residues. Germline trimming cut 5 bases from V and 4 bases from J; bases unmatched to any gene: 6. The CDR3 DNA follows: TGTGCCAGCAGCCGACCGGGGGGGCCAGAGACCCAGTACTTC. Amino acid sequence: CASSRPGGPETQYF.

The rearrangement uses TRBV7-9 and TRBJ2-1; no firm D call. The germline V gene encodes CDR1 SEHNR and CDR2 FQNEAQ (reference sequence). Trimming left V 3 bases short and J 7 bases short, with 4 bases between. The CDR3 extends over 11 amino acids. The CDR3: CASSFTNEQFF. The CDR3 DNA is TGTGCCAGCAGCTTCACTAATGAGCAGTTCTTC.

The J gene is TRBJ1-5, the V gene TRBV12-3 or TRBV12-4; D call uncertain. This CDR3 contains 17 residues. With 4 bases removed from V and 0 bases from J, the gap between germline ends came to 16 bases. CDR3 nucleotides: TGTGCCAGCAGTTCTGACGGGTATGGGGATAGCAATCAGCCCCAGCATTTT. Protein sequence: CASSSDGYGDSNQPQHF.

V gene TRBV6-2 or TRBV6-3 combines with J gene TRBJ2-5, with D unresolved. Per the germline V gene, CDR1 is MNHEY and CDR2 is SVGEGT. CDR3 length: 14 residues. V dropped 7 bases and J dropped 5 bases, with 17 bases sitting between them. The CDR3 bases are TGTGCCAGCAACCCCCGCGGCTCCTGGGAGACCCAGTACTTC. It specifies CASNPRGSWETQYF.

This clonotype is a singleton in its sample. The rearrangement joins TRBV20-1 to TRBJ1-2, with D hard to call. The germline gives CDR1 DFQATT, CDR2 SNEGSKA (reference sequence). The CDR3 runs 14 residues. Trimming cost V 6 bases and J 4 bases, with 18 bases left between them. CDR3 coding DNA: TGCAGTGCAGCCCTTATGGGTCAGGTCTATGGCTACACCTTC. Protein product: CSAALMGQVYGYTF.

A few counts support this clonotype. The chain is built from TRBV4-3 and TRBJ1-2; 10 positions agree with TRBD1. Germline values: CDR1 LGHNA, CDR2 YSLEER. With V trimmed by 0 bases and J by 6 bases, 10 bases remained unmatched. The CDR3 has 17 amino acids. This CDR3 is CASSQDYYGTGDHGYTF. CDR3 nucleotide sequence: TGCGCCAGCAGCCAAGATTATTACGGGACAGGGGACCATGGCTACACCTTC.

This clonotype appeared a few times. CDR3 loop: CSARELVGGGYNEQFF. In nucleotides, the CDR3 is TGCAGTGCTAGAGAGTTAGTAGGCGGGGGATACAATGAGCAGTTCTTC. V and J are TRBV20-1 and TRBJ2-1; 7 bases align to TRBD2. J gave up 4 bases and V 0 bases, and 9 bases lay outside the gene matches. This CDR3 is 16 amino acids long. CDR1 and CDR2 from the germline V gene are DFQATT and SNEGSKA (reference sequence).

The count of this clonotype is one. This chain links TRBV5-6 with TRBJ2-3; D uncertain. The V gene lost 0 bases and the J gene lost 4 bases, with 9 bases spanning the gap. CDR1 SGHDT and CDR2 YYEEEE come from the germline V gene. This CDR3 contains 14 residues. The CDR3 here is CASSLGGPADTQYF. DNA for the CDR3: TGTGCCAGCAGCTTGGGAGGTCCCGCAGATACGCAGTATTTT.

V and J are TRBV7-2 and TRBJ2-3; 7 bases map to TRBD2. The CDR3 sequence is 15 residues long. V lost 5 bases to trimming and J lost 3 bases; unmatched junction nucleotides: 8. Germline V lookup: CDR1 SGHTA, CDR2 FQGNSA. CDR3 protein: CASSALPGGTDTQYF. In DNA, the CDR3 is TGTGCCAGCAGCGCCCTTCCCGGGGGGACAGATACGCAGTATTTT.

V gene TRBV7-9 combines with J gene TRBJ2-7; D not certain. The CDR3 covers 14 residues. Germline CDR1 and CDR2: SEHNR and FQNEAQ (reference sequence). Trimming stripped 5 bases from V and 3 bases from J, with 14 bases between. DNA for the CDR3: TGTGCCAGCAGCGCTACCCGTCTCGTCTACGAGCAGTACTTC. Translation: CASSATRLVYEQYF. Full variable domain (missing parts from reference TRBV7-9 and TRBJ2-7): DTGVSQNPRHKITKRGQNVTFRCDPISEHNRLYWYRQTLGQGPEFLTYFQNEAQLEKSRLLSDRFSAERPKGSFSTLEIQRTEQGDSAMYLCASSATRLVYEQYFGPGTRLTVT.

Only a few counts were recorded for this clonotype. This chain links TRBV20-1 with TRBJ2-7; possibly TRBD2 for D (6 bases). The CDR3 has 13 amino acids. Germline CDR1 and CDR2: DFQATT and SNEGSKA (reference sequence). The germline V and J ends were trimmed by 2 bases and 2 bases, with 10 bases remaining between them. The CDR3 loop is CSARWGETYEQYV. The CDR3 bases are TGCAGTGCTAGATGGGGGGAAACCTACGAGCAGTACGTC.

The chain is built from TRBV7-6 and TRBJ2-2, with 7 bases fitting TRBD2. The CDR3 loop spans 17 amino acids. Germline lookup yields CDR1 SGHVS and CDR2 FNYEAQ. V shed 5 bases and J 5 bases; nucleotides not matched to a gene: 14. The CDR3 region is CASSPSADGGGTGELFF. As DNA, the CDR3 is TGTGCCAGCAGCCCCTCCGCCGATGGCGGGGGAACCGGGGAGCTGTTTTTT.

This clonotype was counted a few times. The chain carries TRBV6-2 or TRBV6-3 and TRBJ1-5, with no clear D. The CDR3 contains 12 residues. The V end lost 5 bases, the J end lost 9 bases, and 11 bases lay between the germline ends. Germline loops: CDR1 MNHEY, CDR2 SVGEGT. The chain's CDR3 is CASSTKGPPQHF. CDR3 nucleotide sequence: TGTGCCAGCAGTACCAAAGGGCCGCCCCAGCATTTT.

The chain combines TRBV4-1 with TRBJ2-5, with TRBD2 identical over 7 bases. CDR3 length: 14 residues. Trimming removed 1 base from V and 5 bases from J; junction bases left unmatched: 4. CDR1 and CDR2 (germline): MGHRA, YSYEKL. The CDR3 loop reads CASSQGDYGETQYF. CDR3 DNA: TGCGCCAGCAGCCAAGGGGACTATGGGGAGACCCAGTACTTC.

In nucleotides, the CDR3 is TGTGCCAGCAGTTTCCTAACCAGGGGGCACGAGCAGTACTTC. This gives the protein CASSFLTRGHEQYF. The rearrangement joins TRBV27 to TRBJ2-7; 8 bases are a match to TRBD1. Unmatched junction bases numbered 6, after V lost 3 bases and J lost 5 bases. CDR1 is MNHEY and CDR2 is SMNVEV in the germline V gene (reference sequence). CDR3 length equals 14 residues.